In its sample, the clone carrying this T cell receptor (beta chain) was seen many times. The antigen is unknown. The data belong to a study of early T cells in non-severe SARS-CoV-2 infection. On the study more broadly: Unsorted whole-blood RNA was sequenced in bulk, leaving chains unpaired. Broader study findings: A preference for anti-spike CD8 responses marked VDJdb matching, which missed private and CD4 specificities.

The library protocol tagged individual cDNA molecules with unique molecular identifiers. TCRdb used MiXCR to reprocess the 5' RACE reads, holding one entry per CDR3 protein. The sample records roughly 32,000 distinct CDR3 sequences, roughly 9.3% being singletons. This CDR3 is 13 amino acids long. Germline CDR1 and CDR2: SGHVS and FNYEAQ. Trimming left V 4 bases short and J 3 bases short, with 9 bases between. Source material: whole blood. The sequence came from an adult who was a healthcare worker with PCR-confirmed SARS-CoV-2 infection or an uninfected control (not recorded which). The chain is built from TRBV7-6 and TRBJ1-1, with no clear D. This CDR3 reads CASSSGPDTEAFF. For the CDR3, the DNA is TGTGCCAGCAGCTCTGGACCGGACACTGAAGCTTTCTTT. The whole variable domain, remainder taken from reference TRBV7-6 and TRBJ1-1, is GAGVSQSPRYKVTKRGQDVALRCDPISGHVSLYWYRQALGQGPEFLTYFNYEAQQDKSGLPNDRFSAERPEGSISTLTIQRTEQRDSAMYRCASSSGPDTEAFFGQGTRLTVV.